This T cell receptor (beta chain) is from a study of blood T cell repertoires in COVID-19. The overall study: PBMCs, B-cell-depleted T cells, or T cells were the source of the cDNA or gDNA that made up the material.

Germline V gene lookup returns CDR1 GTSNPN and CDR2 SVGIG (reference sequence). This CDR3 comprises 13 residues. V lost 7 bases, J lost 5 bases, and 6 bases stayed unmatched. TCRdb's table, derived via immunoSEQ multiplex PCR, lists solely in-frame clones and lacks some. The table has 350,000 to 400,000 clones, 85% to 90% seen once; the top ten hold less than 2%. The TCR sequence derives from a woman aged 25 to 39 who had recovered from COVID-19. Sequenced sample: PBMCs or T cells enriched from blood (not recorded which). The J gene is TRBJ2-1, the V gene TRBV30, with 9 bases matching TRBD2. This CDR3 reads CASGLAYDNEQFF. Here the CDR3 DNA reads TGTGCCTCGGGACTAGCTTATGACAATGAGCAGTTCTTC.